This section outlines one T cell receptor beta chain sequence together with its context. The germline CDR1 and CDR2 sequences are MDHEN and SYDVKM. The CDR3 has 15 amino acids. V was trimmed by 4 bases and J by 6 bases, leaving 16 bases between them. Original processing methods: Amplification with reference gene primers provided the estimates of nucleated cell counts. Measured with immunoSEQ multiplex PCR; TCRdb has only the in-frame clones, and not every one. The V and J calls and clone size are taken from that table; D and trimming were inferred from the DNA. The repertoire holds hundreds of thousands of clones, with around nine tenths as singletons. This record comes from a study of blood T cell repertoires in COVID-19. Study background: Sites across the United States, Italy and Spain contributed samples from acute and convalescent COVID-19. The cDNA or gDNA used as material had been derived from T cells, B-cell-depleted T cells, or PBMCs.

The chain uses TRBV28 and TRBJ1-5; D possibly corresponds to TRBD1 (6 bases). The clonotype originates from a woman aged 70-85 years with COVID-19, enrolled during active disease. What was sequenced was peripheral blood. The CDR3 loop reads CASSSTRGAGQPQHF. CDR3 DNA sequence: TGTGCCAGCAGTTCGACCAGGGGAGCAGGTCAGCCCCAGCATTTT.